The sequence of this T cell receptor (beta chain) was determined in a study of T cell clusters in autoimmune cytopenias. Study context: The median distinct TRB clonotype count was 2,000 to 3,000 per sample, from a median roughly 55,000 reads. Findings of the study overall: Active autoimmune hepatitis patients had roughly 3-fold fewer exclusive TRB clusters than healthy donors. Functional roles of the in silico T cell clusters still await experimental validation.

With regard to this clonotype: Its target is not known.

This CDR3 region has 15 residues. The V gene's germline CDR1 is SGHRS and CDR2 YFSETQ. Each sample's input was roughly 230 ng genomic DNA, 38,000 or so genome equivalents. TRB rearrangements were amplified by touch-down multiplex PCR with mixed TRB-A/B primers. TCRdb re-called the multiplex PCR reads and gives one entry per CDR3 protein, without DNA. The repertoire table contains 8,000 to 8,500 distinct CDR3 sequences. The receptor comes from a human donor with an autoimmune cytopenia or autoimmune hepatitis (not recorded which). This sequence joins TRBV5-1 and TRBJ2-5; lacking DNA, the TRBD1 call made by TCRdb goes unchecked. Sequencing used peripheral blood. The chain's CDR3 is CASRYEGASQETQYF. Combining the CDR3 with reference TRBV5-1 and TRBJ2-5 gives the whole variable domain KAGVTQTPRYLIKTRGQQVTLSCSPISGHRSVSWYQQTPGQGLQFLFEYFSETQRNKGNFPGRFSGRQFSNSRSEMNVSTLELGDSALYLCASRYEGASQETQYFGPGTRLLVL.